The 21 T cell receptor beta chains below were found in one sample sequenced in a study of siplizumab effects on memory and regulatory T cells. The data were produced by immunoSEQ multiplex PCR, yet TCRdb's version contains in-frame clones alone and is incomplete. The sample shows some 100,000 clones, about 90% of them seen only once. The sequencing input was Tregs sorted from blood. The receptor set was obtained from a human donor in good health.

In DNA form, the CDR3 reads TGTGCCAGCAGCCCCTCAGCGGGACTTACCTACGAGCAGTACTTC. Translated: CASSPSAGLTYEQYF. The genes are TRBV6-6 and TRBJ2-7; TRBD2 aligns across 7 bases. Per the germline V gene, CDR1 is MNHNY and CDR2 is SVGAGI (reference sequence). J lost 2 bases, V lost 6 bases, and 10 bases had no gene match. CDR3 length: 15 residues.

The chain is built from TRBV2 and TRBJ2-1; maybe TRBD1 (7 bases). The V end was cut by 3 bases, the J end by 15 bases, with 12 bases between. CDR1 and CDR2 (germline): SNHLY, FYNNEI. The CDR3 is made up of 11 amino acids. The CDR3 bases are TGTGCCAGCAGTGAGTGGCAGGGGGGGTTCTTC. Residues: CASSEWQGGFF.

CDR3 in amino acids: CASSSPRLPYEQYF. For the CDR3, the DNA is TGTGCCAGCAGCTCCCCCAGACTTCCCTACGAGCAGTACTTC. The V and J genes are TRBV5-6 and TRBJ2-7; no definite D call. This CDR3 is built from 14 residues. The V end lost 3 bases, the J end lost 2 bases, and 12 bases lay between the germline ends. The germline V gene has CDR1 SGHDT and CDR2 YYEEEE.

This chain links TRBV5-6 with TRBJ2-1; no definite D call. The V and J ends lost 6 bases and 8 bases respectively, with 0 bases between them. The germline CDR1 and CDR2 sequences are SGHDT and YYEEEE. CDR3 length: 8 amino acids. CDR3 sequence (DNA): TGTGCCAGCAATGAGCAGTTCTTC. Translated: CASNEQFF.

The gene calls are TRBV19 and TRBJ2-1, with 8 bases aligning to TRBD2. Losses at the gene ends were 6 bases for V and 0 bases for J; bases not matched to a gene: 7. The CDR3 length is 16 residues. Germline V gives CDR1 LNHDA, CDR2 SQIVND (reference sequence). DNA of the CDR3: TGTGCCAGTAGCGCTAGCGGGCGTAGCTCCTACAATGAGCAGTTCTTC. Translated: CASSASGRSSYNEQFF.

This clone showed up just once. The CDR3 here is CASSGTVNTEAFF. CDR3 sequence (DNA): TGTGCCAGCAGCGGGACGGTGAACACTGAAGCTTTCTTT. The genes are TRBV5-5 and TRBJ1-1; tentatively, D is TRBD1 (5 bases). CDR1 is SGHKS, CDR2 YYEKEE, per germline (reference sequence). The CDR3 extends over 13 amino acids. Trimming took 4 bases from V and 0 from J, leaving 7 bases between them.

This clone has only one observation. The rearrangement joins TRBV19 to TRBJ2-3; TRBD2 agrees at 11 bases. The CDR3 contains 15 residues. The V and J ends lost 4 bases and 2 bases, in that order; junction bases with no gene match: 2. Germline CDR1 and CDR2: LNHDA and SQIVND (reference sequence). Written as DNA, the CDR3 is TGTGCCAGTAGTACGGGACTAGCGGCCACAGATACGCAGTATTTT. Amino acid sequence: CASSTGLAATDTQYF.

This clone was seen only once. CDR3 residues: CASSPEGFTNEKLFF. The CDR3 bases are TGTGCCAGCTCACCAGAGGGGTTTACTAATGAAAAACTGTTTTTT. The chain has TRBV18 and TRBJ1-4; a weak D match, TRBD1 (5 bases). V was clipped by 2 bases and J by 2 bases, with 9 bases between them. Looked up from germline, CDR1 is KGHSH and CDR2 is LQKENI. The CDR3 loop spans 15 amino acids.

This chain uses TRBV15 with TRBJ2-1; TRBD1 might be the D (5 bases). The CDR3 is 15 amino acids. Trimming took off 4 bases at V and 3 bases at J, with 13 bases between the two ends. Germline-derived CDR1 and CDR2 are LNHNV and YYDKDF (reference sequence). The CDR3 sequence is CATSKISTVYNEQFF. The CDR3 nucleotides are TGTGCCACCAGCAAAATCTCGACAGTCTACAATGAGCAGTTCTTC.

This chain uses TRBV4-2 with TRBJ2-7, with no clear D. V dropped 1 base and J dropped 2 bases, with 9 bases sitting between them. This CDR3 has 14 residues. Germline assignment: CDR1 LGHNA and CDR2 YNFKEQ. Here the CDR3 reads CASSQAGSPYEQYF. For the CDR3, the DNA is TGTGCCAGCAGCCAAGCGGGTAGCCCCTACGAGCAGTACTTC.

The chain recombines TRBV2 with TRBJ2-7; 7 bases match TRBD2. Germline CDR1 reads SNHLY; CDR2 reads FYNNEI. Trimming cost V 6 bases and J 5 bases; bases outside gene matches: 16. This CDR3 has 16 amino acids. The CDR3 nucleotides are TGTGCCAGCAGGGTTCTCGGCGGGAGTCTTAGGAACGAGCAGTACTTC. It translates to CASRVLGGSLRNEQYF.

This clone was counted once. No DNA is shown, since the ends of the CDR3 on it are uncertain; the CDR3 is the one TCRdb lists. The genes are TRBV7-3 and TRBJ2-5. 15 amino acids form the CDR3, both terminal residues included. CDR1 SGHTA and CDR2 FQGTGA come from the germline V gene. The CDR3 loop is CASSFGPGPQETQYF.

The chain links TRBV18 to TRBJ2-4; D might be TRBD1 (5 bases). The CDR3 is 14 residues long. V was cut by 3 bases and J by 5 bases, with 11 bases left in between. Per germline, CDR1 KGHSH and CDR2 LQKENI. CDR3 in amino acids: CASSPQGSQNIQYF. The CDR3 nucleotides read TGTGCCAGCTCACCCCAGGGTTCCCAAAACATTCAGTACTTC.

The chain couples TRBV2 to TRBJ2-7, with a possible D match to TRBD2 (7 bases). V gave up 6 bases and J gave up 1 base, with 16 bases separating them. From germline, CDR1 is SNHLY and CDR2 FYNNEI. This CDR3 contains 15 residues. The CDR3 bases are TGTGCCAGCAGCGTAGGGGGGGGTAGGTCCTACGAGCAGTACTTC. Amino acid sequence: CASSVGGGRSYEQYF.

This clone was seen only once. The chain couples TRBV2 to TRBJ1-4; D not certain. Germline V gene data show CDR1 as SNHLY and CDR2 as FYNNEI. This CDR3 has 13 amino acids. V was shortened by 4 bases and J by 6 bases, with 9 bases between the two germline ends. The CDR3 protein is CASSAPPYEKLFF. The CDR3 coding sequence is TGTGCCAGCAGTGCTCCCCCTTATGAAAAACTGTTTTTT.

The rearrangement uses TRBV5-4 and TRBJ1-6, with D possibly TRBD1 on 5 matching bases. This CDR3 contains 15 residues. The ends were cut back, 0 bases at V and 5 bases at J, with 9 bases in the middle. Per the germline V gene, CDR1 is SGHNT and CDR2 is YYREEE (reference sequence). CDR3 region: CASSLVSRDNSPLHF. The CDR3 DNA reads TGTGCCAGCAGCTTGGTATCCAGGGATAATTCACCCCTCCACTTT.

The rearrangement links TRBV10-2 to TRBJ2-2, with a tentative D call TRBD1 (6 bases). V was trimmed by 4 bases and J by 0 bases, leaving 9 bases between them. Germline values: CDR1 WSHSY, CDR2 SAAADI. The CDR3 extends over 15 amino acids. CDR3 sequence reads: CASSVAGANTGELFF. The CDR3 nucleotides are TGCGCCAGCAGTGTAGCAGGGGCGAACACCGGGGAGCTGTTTTTT.

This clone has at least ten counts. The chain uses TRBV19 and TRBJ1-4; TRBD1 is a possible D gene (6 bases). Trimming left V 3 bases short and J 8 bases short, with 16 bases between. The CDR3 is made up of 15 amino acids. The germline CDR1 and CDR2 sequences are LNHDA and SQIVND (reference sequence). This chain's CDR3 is CASSIGAQGGEKLFF. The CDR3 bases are TGTGCCAGTAGTATCGGAGCACAGGGTGGGGAAAAACTGTTTTTT.

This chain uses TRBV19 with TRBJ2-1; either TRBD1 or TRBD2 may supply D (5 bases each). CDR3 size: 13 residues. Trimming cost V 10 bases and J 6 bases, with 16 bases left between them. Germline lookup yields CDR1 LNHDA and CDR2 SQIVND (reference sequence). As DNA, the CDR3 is TGTGCCACACCGTCCCCTGGGGGCAATGAGCAGTTCTTC. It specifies CATPSPGGNEQFF. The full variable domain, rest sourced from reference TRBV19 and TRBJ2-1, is DGGITQSPKYLFRKEGQNVTLSCEQNLNHDAMYWYRQDPGQGLRLIYYSQIVNDFQKGDIAEGYSVSREKKESFPLTVTSAQKNPTAFYLCATPSPGGNEQFFGPGTRLTVL.

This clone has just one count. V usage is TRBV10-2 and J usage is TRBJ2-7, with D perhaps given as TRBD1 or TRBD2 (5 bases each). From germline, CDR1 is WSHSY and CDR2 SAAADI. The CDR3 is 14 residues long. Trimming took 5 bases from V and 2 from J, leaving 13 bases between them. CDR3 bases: TGCGCCAGCAGTCGGGGCGGGCCTACCTACGAGCAGTACTTC. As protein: CASSRGGPTYEQYF.

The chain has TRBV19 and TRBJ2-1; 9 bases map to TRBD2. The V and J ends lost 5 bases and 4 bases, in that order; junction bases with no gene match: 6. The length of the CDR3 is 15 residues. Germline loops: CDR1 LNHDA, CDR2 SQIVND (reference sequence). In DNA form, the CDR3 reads TGTGCCAGTAGTGCCTCTAGCGGGACTTACAATGAGCAGTTCTTC. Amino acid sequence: CASSASSGTYNEQFF.